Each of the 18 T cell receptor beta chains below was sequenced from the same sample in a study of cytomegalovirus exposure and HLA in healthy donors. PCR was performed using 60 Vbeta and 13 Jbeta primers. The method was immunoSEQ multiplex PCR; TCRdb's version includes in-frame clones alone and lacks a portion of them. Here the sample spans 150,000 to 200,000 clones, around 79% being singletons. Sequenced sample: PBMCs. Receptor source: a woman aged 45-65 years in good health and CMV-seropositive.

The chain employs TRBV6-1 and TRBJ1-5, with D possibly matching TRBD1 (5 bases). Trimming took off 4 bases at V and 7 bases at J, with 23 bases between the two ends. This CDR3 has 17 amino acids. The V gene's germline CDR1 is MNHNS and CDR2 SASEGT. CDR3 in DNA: TGTGCCAGCAGTGCCCTCGGAGGGGCTCCCGAGGGGCAGCCCCAGCATTTT. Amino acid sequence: CASSALGGAPEGQPQHF.

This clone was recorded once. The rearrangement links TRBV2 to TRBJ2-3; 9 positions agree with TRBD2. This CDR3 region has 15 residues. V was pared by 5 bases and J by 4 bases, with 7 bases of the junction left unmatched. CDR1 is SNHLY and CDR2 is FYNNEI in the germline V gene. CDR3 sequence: CASSFSGRGPDTQYF. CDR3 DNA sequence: TGTGCCAGCAGTTTTAGCGGGAGAGGGCCAGATACGCAGTATTTT.

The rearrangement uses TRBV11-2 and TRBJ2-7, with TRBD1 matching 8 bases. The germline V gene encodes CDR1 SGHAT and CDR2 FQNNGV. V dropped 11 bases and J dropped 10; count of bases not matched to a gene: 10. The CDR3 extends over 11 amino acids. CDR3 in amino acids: CARVHGQGQYF. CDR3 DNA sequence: TGTGCCCGCGTTCACGGACAGGGTCAGTACTTC.

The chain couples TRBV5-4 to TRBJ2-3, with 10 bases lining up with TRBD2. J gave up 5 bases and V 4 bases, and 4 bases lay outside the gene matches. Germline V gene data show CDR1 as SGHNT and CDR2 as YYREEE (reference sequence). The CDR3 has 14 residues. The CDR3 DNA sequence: TGTGCCAGCAGCGCTAGCGGGGGAAGAGATACGCAGTATTTT. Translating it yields CASSASGGRDTQYF. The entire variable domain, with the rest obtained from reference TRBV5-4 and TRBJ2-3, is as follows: ETGVTQSPTHLIKTRGQQVTLRCSSQSGHNTVSWYQQALGQGPQFIFQYYREEENGRGNFPPRFSGLQFPNYSSELNVNALELDDSALYLCASSASGGRDTQYFGPGTRLTVL.

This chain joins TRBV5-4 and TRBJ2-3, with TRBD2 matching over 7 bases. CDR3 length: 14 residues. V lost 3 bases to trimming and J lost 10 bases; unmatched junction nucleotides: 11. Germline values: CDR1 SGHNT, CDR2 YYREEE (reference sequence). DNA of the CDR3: TGTGCCAGCAGCTCGTGGGAGGGTAGCGGGCCGCAGTATTTT. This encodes CASSSWEGSGPQYF.

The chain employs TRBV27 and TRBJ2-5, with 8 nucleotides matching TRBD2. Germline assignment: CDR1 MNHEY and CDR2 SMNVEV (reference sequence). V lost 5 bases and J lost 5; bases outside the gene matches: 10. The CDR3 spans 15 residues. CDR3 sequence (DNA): TGTGCCAGCAGTCATCGGGGGGGGAGTGGGGAGACCCAGTACTTC. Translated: CASSHRGGSGETQYF.

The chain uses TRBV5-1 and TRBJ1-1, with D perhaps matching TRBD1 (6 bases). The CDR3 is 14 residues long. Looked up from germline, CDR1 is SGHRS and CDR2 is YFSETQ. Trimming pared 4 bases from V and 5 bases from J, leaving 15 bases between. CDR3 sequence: CASSVQGFKTEAFF. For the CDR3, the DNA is TGCGCCAGCAGCGTACAGGGATTTAAGACTGAAGCTTTCTTT.

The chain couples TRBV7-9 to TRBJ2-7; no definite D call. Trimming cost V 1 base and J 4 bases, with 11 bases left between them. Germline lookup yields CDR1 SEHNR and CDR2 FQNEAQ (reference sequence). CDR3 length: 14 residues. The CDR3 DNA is TGTGCCAGCAGCTTAGTAAACAGAGAATACGAGCAGTACTTC. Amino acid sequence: CASSLVNREYEQYF. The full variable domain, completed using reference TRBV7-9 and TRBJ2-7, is DTGVSQNPRHKITKRGQNVTFRCDPISEHNRLYWYRQTLGQGPEFLTYFQNEAQLEKSRLLSDRFSAERPKGSFSTLEIQRTEQGDSAMYLCASSLVNREYEQYFGPGTRLTVT.

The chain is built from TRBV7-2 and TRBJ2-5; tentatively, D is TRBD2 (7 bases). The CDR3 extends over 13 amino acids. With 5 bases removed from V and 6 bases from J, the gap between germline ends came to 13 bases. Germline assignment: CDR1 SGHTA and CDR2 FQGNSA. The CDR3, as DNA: TGTGCCAGCAGCGCAGGGGAGGGAAAGACCCAGTACTTC. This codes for CASSAGEGKTQYF.

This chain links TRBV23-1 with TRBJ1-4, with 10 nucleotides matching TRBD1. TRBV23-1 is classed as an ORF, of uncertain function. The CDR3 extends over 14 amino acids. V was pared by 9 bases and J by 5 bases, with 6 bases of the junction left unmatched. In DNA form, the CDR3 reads TGCGCCAGATGTGAGGGACAGGGGAATGAAAAACTGTTTTTT. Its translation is CARCEGQGNEKLFF.

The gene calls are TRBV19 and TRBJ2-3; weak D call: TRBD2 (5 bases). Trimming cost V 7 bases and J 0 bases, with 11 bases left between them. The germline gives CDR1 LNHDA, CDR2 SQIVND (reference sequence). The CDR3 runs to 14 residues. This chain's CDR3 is CASKRGTSTDTQYF. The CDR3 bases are TGTGCCAGTAAACGGGGAACTAGCACAGATACGCAGTATTTT.

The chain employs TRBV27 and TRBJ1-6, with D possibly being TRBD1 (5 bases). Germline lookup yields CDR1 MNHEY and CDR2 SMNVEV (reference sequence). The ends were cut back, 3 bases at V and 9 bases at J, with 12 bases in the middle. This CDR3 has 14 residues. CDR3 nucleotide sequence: TGTGCCAGCAGTTTGGGGCAGGACGTTTCACCCCTCCACTTT. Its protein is CASSLGQDVSPLHF.

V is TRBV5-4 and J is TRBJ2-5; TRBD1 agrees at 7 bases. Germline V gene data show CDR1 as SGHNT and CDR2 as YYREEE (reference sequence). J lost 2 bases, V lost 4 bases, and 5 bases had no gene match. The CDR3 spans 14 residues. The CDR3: CASSLPGQQETQYF. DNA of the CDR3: TGTGCCAGCAGCCTCCCGGGACAGCAAGAGACCCAGTACTTC.

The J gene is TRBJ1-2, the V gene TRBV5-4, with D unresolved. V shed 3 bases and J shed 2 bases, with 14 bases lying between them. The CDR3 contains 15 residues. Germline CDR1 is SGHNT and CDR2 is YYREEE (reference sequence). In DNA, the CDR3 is TGTGCCAGCAGCTCGGCCCGGGATTTCAACTATGGCTACACCTTC. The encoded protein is CASSSARDFNYGYTF.

CDR3 residues: CASTMGRAGDYGYTF. The DNA for the CDR3 is TGTGCCAGCACTATGGGGCGTGCAGGGGATTATGGCTACACCTTC. J is TRBJ1-2 and V is TRBV9; tentative D call: TRBD1 (6 bases). This CDR3 is built from 15 residues. V dropped 6 bases and J dropped 5 bases, with 20 bases sitting between them. Germline V CDR1 and CDR2: SGDLS, YYNGEE. The variable domain in full, with the rest retrieved from reference TRBV9 and TRBJ1-2, is DSGVTQTPKHLITATGQRVTLRCSPRSGDLSVYWYQQSLDQGLQFLIQYYNGEERAKGNILERFSAQQFPDLHSELNLSSLELGDSALYFCASTMGRAGDYGYTFGSGTRLTVV.

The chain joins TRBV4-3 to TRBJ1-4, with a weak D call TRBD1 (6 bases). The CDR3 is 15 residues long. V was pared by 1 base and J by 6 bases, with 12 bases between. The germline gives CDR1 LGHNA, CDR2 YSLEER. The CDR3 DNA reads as TGCGCCAGCAGCCAAGGTGGGACAACGTATGAAAAACTGTTTTTT. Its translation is CASSQGGTTYEKLFF.

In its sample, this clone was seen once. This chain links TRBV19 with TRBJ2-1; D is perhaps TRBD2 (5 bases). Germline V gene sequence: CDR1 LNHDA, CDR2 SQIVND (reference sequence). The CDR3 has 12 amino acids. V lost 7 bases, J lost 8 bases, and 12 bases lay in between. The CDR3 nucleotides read TGTGCCAGTACCCTAGGAGGACATGAGCAGTTCTTC. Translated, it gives CASTLGGHEQFF.

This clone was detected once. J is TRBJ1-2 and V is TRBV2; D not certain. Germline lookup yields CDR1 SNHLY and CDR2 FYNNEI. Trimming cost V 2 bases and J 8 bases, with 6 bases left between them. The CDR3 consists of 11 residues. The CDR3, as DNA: TGTGCCAGCAGTGAAATATCGGGCTACACCTTC. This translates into CASSEISGYTF.